Below are 26 T cell receptor beta chains sequenced from a single sample in a study of T cell clonality in common variable immunodeficiency. Using immunoSEQ multiplex PCR, the repertoire was profiled, and TCRdb retains in-frame clones only, with some absent. The sample presents some 39,000 clones, none singletons. The material sequenced was peripheral blood mononuclear cells. These receptors all come from a person aged 18-69 years in good health.

This clone was detected many times. The CDR3 extends 3 residues past the end of the read, so its final part is completed from the germline J gene. The V and J genes are TRBV4-2 and TRBJ2-1; 12 nucleotides match TRBD2. This CDR3 is built from 16 residues. V lost 4 bases to trimming and J lost 7 bases; unmatched junction nucleotides: 8. The germline CDR1 and CDR2 sequences are LGHNA and YNFKEQ. CDR3 loop: CASSPLAGGPGNEQFF. CDR3 DNA (partial): TGTGCCAGCAGCCCGCTAGCGGGAGGGCCAGGGAATGAG.

This clone was detected many times. The read falls 3 residues short of the CDR3 end, and the missing part is taken from the germline J gene. This rearrangement joins TRBV7-8 to TRBJ1-6; D perhaps matches TRBD1 (6 bases). V dropped 5 bases and J dropped 7 bases, with 15 bases sitting between them. Germline V gives CDR1 SGHVS, CDR2 FQNEAQ. The CDR3 is made up of 15 amino acids. CDR3 bases read: TGTGCCAGCAGCGCAAGAGGGGGGGAGAATTCACCC. This translates into CASSARGGENSP. The complete CDR3 sequence is CASSARGGENSPLHF.

Ten or more counts support this clone. The read ends 3 residues early relative to the CDR3; the germline J gene fills the gap. The rearrangement joins TRBV7-2 to TRBJ2-7; TRBD1 agrees at 10 bases. Losses at the gene ends were 6 bases for V and 2 bases for J; bases not matched to a gene: 4. Germline CDR1 reads SGHTA; CDR2 reads FQGNSA. The CDR3 is 14 amino acids. This CDR3 reads CASSRDRGPYEQYF. CDR3 DNA, as far as it was read: TGTGCCAGCAGTCGGGACAGGGGACCCTACGAG.

There are many counts of this clone. The sequenced fragment ends 3 residues before the CDR3 boundary, so the rest is inferred from the germline J gene. V and J are TRBV5-1 and TRBJ2-3; 14 bases agree with TRBD2. Germline loops: CDR1 SGHRS, CDR2 YFSETQ. J was trimmed by 5 bases and V by 4 bases; bases with no gene match: 6. The CDR3 covers 16 residues. The CDR3 bases that were read are TGCGCCAGCAGCGCGGGACTAGCGGGAGCTATAGATACG. This gives the protein CASSAGLAGAIDT. The entire CDR3 reads CASSAGLAGAIDTQYF.

This clone came up many times. From the germline J gene comes the end of the CDR3, since the read stops 3 residues before it. The chain combines TRBV7-9 with TRBJ2-5; 10 positions agree with TRBD2. V trimming: 5 bases; J trimming: 3 bases; junction bases outside the gene matches: 6. CDR1 is SEHNR and CDR2 is FQNEAQ in the germline V gene (reference sequence). The CDR3 contains 15 residues. The CDR3 sequence: CASSPPLAGEETQYF. The sequenced part of the CDR3 DNA is TGTGCCAGCAGCCCCCCCCTAGCGGGAGAAGAGACC.

In its sample, this clone was seen many times. The DNA ends 3 residues before the CDR3 does, and the rest of the CDR3 is filled in from the germline J gene. V gene TRBV28 combines with J gene TRBJ2-5, with 7 bases identical to TRBD2. The CDR3 totals 13 residues. CDR1 is MDHEN and CDR2 is SYDVKM in the germline V gene. V shed 7 bases, J shed 5 bases, and the junction held 7 bases outside the gene matches. This CDR3 is CASTLLASETQYF. CDR3 DNA, as far as it was read: TGTGCCAGCACCTTACTAGCGTCTGAGACC.

This clone showed up many times. Read data end 3 residues before the CDR3 end; the end is taken from the germline J gene. The rearrangement links TRBV5-6 to TRBJ2-5; 9 nucleotides line up with TRBD2. V trimming: 2 bases; J trimming: 2 bases; junction bases outside the gene matches: 4. The CDR3 is 15 residues long. Germline assignment: CDR1 SGHDT and CDR2 YYEEEE. The CDR3 reads CASSFSGRGQETQYF. The part of the CDR3 DNA that was read is TGTGCCAGCAGCTTTAGCGGGAGAGGACAAGAGACC.

This clone has a count of ten or more. Read data end 3 residues before the CDR3 end; the end is taken from the germline J gene. The chain joins TRBV6-1 to TRBJ2-2; no definite D call. The germline CDR1 and CDR2 sequences are MNHNS and SASEGT. This CDR3 has 11 residues. The CDR3 bases that were read are TGTGCCAGCAGTGTAGGGTCAGGG. Translated, it gives CASSVGSG. The CDR3, in full, reads CASSVGSGLFF.

This clone was observed at least ten times. Sequencing ends 3 residues short of the CDR3 end; the germline J gene provides the rest. V gene TRBV20-1 combines with J gene TRBJ2-1; 7 positions match TRBD2. Trimming cost V 0 bases and J 4 bases; bases outside gene matches: 9. The CDR3 consists of 16 residues. From germline, CDR1 is DFQATT and CDR2 SNEGSKA (reference sequence). The sequenced part of the CDR3 DNA is TGCAGTGCTAGAGATTCTGGCGGGAGCCGATACAATGAG. Amino acids: CSARDSGGSRYNE. The CDR3 in full is CSARDSGGSRYNEQFF.

This clone was counted ten times or more. Read coverage stops 3 residues before the CDR3 terminus; the germline J gene supplies the remainder. The V and J genes are TRBV20-1 and TRBJ2-1; the match to TRBD1 covers 9 bases. V lost 5 bases, J lost 9 bases, and 11 bases stayed unmatched. The V gene's germline CDR1 is DFQATT and CDR2 SNEGSKA (reference sequence). This CDR3 has 14 amino acids. CDR3 sequence reads: CSAQARTGVGEQFF. The DNA read from the CDR3 is TGCAGTGCTCAAGCACGGACAGGGGTGGGTGAG.

This clone has ten or more counts. The read is 3 residues too short to cover the CDR3 end, so that end is filled in from the germline J gene. V is TRBV10-3 and J is TRBJ1-6; 8 bases align to TRBD1. V was pared by 2 bases and J by 10 bases, with 7 bases of the junction left unmatched. Looked up from germline, CDR1 is ENHRY and CDR2 is SYGVKD. The CDR3 totals 15 residues. The CDR3 spells CAISEGQGFWSPLHF. CDR3 DNA (partial): TGTGCCATCAGTGAGGGACAGGGATTTTGGTCACCC.

At least ten counts were recorded for this clone. The read comes to an end 3 residues before the CDR3 does, leaving the germline J gene to fill in the end. The chain has TRBV20-1 and TRBJ2-5; 11 bases are a match to TRBD2. The CDR3 contains 15 residues. With 2 bases clipped from V and 7 bases from J, the junction kept 9 bases outside the gene matches. The germline gives CDR1 DFQATT, CDR2 SNEGSKA (reference sequence). The CDR3 is CSARPGLAGGMTQYF. The CDR3 bases that were read are TGCAGTGCTAGACCCGGACTAGCGGGTGGCATGACC.

This clone was counted ten times or more. This CDR3 is CASSARNEQFF. The DNA read from the CDR3 is TGTGCCAGCAGTGCACGGAATGAG. The chain recombines TRBV6-1 with TRBJ2-1; D is unresolved. The CDR3 end lies 3 residues beyond the end of the read and is filled in from the germline J gene. Germline V CDR1 and CDR2: MNHNS, SASEGT. V lost 4 bases and J 7 bases, leaving 5 bases between the germline ends. The CDR3 spans 11 residues.

This clone appeared many times. The read halts 3 residues ahead of the CDR3 end, with the missing end drawn from the germline J gene. This sequence joins TRBV4-1 and TRBJ2-5, with D uncertain. Germline V CDR1 and CDR2: MGHRA, YSYEKL. Trimming pared 2 bases from V and 2 bases from J, leaving 9 bases between. CDR3 length: 14 residues. The CDR3 protein is CASSQRFTQETQYF. The covered CDR3 bases are TGCGCCAGCAGCCAAAGATTTACACAAGAGACC.

This clone was observed many times. The read halts 3 residues ahead of the CDR3 end, with the missing end drawn from the germline J gene. The V and J genes are TRBV5-1 and TRBJ2-1, with TRBD1 matching over 8 bases. Germline values: CDR1 SGHRS, CDR2 YFSETQ. CDR3 length equals 16 residues. Trimming cost V 0 bases and J 4 bases; bases outside gene matches: 6. The CDR3 reads CASSLGGQGGYNEQFF. The CDR3 DNA, read in part, is TGCGCCAGCAGCTTGGGAGGACAGGGAGGATACAATGAG. Using reference TRBV5-1 and TRBJ2-1 for the parts outside the CDR3, the full variable domain is KAGVTQTPRYLIKTRGQQVTLSCSPISGHRSVSWYQQTPGQGLQFLFEYFSETQRNKGNFPGRFSGRQFSNSRSEMNVSTLELGDSALYLCASSLGGQGGYNEQFFGPGTRLTVL.

This clone has a handful of counts. The read halts 3 residues ahead of the CDR3 end, with the missing end drawn from the germline J gene. This chain uses TRBV18 with TRBJ2-1; 8 bases match TRBD1. The ends lost 3 bases at V and 7 bases at J; junction bases unmatched: 11. The CDR3 has 16 residues. In germline, CDR1 is KGHSH, CDR2 LQKENI. The sequenced CDR3 bases are TGTGCCAGCTCACCCGGACAGGGCACAATGAGGAATGAG. This gives the protein CASSPGQGTMRNE. The whole CDR3 reads CASSPGQGTMRNEQFF.

In its sample, this clone was seen many times. The read is 3 residues too short to cover the CDR3 end, so that end is filled in from the germline J gene. J is TRBJ2-6 and V is TRBV29-1; D gene ambiguous. Deletions cut 6 bases from V and 0 bases from J, with 6 bases between. There are 13 residues in the CDR3. Germline V CDR1 and CDR2: SQVTM, ANQGSEA. The covered CDR3 bases are TGCAGCGTCTACAGCTCTGGGGCCAACGTC. This sequence encodes CSVYSSGANV. The full CDR3 protein reads CSVYSSGANVLTF.

With regard to this clone: Read coverage stops 3 residues before the CDR3 terminus; the germline J gene supplies the remainder. This chain connects TRBV7-8 to TRBJ2-2, with D possibly matching TRBD1 (6 bases). CDR1 is SGHVS and CDR2 is FQNEAQ in the germline V gene. This CDR3 spans 14 amino acids. The covered CDR3 bases are TGTGCCAGCAGCGGTTACAGGGAGAATTCACCG. It yields the protein CASSGYRENSP. The whole CDR3 protein is CASSGYRENSPLFF.

In this sample, this clone turned up a few times. The observed sequence ends 3 residues before the CDR3 terminus, with the missing tail filled in from the germline J gene. The chain combines TRBV7-2 with TRBJ1-2; D is perhaps TRBD1 (6 bases). V was trimmed by 3 bases and J by 5 bases, leaving 7 bases between them. There are 12 residues in the CDR3. The germline V gene has CDR1 SGHTA and CDR2 FQGNSA. The chain's CDR3 is CASSFTGYGYTF. The covered CDR3 bases are TGTGCCAGCAGCTTTACAGGGTATGGC. The full variable domain, with the rest looked up from reference TRBV7-2 and TRBJ1-2, is GAGVSQSPSNKVTEKGKDVELRCDPISGHTALYWYRQSLGQGLEFLIYFQGNSAPDKSGLPSDRFSAERTGGSVSTLTIQRTQQEDSAVYLCASSFTGYGYTFGSGTRLTVV.

This clone was detected ten times or more. The sequenced fragment ends 3 residues before the CDR3 boundary, so the rest is inferred from the germline J gene. V gene TRBV2 combines with J gene TRBJ2-7; 14 nucleotides line up with TRBD2. The CDR3 runs 13 residues. From germline, CDR1 is SNHLY and CDR2 FYNNEI. The junction had 3 bases not matched to a gene; V was cut back by 10 bases and J by 4 bases. The covered CDR3 bases are TGTGCCACTGGACTAGCGGGAGGATACGAG. Protein: CATGLAGGYE. The whole CDR3 is CATGLAGGYEQYF.

This clone was detected ten times or more. The DNA ends 3 residues before the CDR3 does, and the rest of the CDR3 is filled in from the germline J gene. This chain uses TRBV6-2 or TRBV6-3 with TRBJ2-1; 11 bases are a match to TRBD2. The CDR3 runs 15 residues. Germline CDR1 and CDR2: MNHEY and SVGEGT. With V trimmed by 2 bases and J by 9 bases, 6 bases remained unmatched. CDR3 DNA (partial): TGTGCCAGCAGTTACAAGCTAGCGGGAGGTGTTGAG. This encodes CASSYKLAGGVE. The full-length CDR3 reads as CASSYKLAGGVEQFF.

This clone was observed at least ten times. The read ends 3 residues early relative to the CDR3; the germline J gene fills the gap. V usage is TRBV20-1 and J usage is TRBJ2-2; D not resolved. The V end lost 3 bases, the J end lost 2 bases, and 13 bases lay between the germline ends. This CDR3 is built from 15 residues. The germline CDR1 and CDR2 sequences are DFQATT and SNEGSKA (reference sequence). The sequenced part of the CDR3 DNA is TGCAGTGCTAGTTTTCTCTCAGGAAACACCGGGGAG. Protein: CSASFLSGNTGE. The CDR3, in full, reads CSASFLSGNTGELFF.

The sample holds many counts of this clone. Coverage ceases 3 residues before the CDR3 finishes, and the germline J gene fills in the end. V and J are TRBV7-8 and TRBJ2-1; D is perhaps TRBD1 (6 bases). This CDR3 has 14 amino acids. Between the trimmed V and J ends, which lost 1 base and 7 bases, there was a span of 11 bases. Per the germline V gene, CDR1 is SGHVS and CDR2 is FQNEAQ. CDR3 bases read: TGTGCCAGCAGCTTAGATTACGGGACAAATGAG. It yields the protein CASSLDYGTNE. The full CDR3 reads CASSLDYGTNEQFF.

This clone has a count of ten or more. Read data end 3 residues before the CDR3 end; the end is taken from the germline J gene. This chain joins TRBV30 and TRBJ2-1; 10 bases agree with TRBD2. The CDR3 covers 12 residues. Germline V gene sequence: CDR1 GTSNPN, CDR2 SVGIG (reference sequence). With V trimmed by 4 bases and J by 6 bases, 0 bases remained unmatched. CDR3 DNA (partial): TGTGCCTGGACTAGCGGGGGCAATGAG. Amino acid sequence: CAWTSGGNE. The full CDR3 protein is CAWTSGGNEQFF.

This clone was seen repeatedly, ten times or more. With the read ending 3 residues before the CDR3 end, the germline J gene is used to fill in that end. The V call is TRBV6-2 or TRBV6-3, the J call TRBJ2-2, with D maybe TRBD1 (6 bases). Trimming shortened V by 4 bases and J by 0 bases, and 12 bases separated the two germline ends. The CDR3 is 16 amino acids. The germline gives CDR1 MNHEY, CDR2 SVGEGT. The CDR3 DNA, read in part, is TGTGCCAGCAGTTCCCGGCAGGGGCCGAACACCGGGGAG. This gives the protein CASSSRQGPNTGE. The whole CDR3 sequence reads CASSSRQGPNTGELFF.

This clone was counted ten times or more. The missing CDR3 end, 3 residues past where the read stops, is filled in from the germline J gene. This chain uses TRBV29-1 with TRBJ2-7; D possibly corresponds to TRBD2 (6 bases). V was cut by 1 base and J by 5 bases, with 24 bases left in between. CDR1 is SQVTM and CDR2 is ANQGSEA in the germline V gene. This CDR3 region has 17 residues. The sequenced part of the CDR3 DNA is TGCAGCGTTGAAGGGGGTAGCGGAGAACCCACCCCACACGAG. Translation gives CSVEGGSGEPTPHE. The CDR3 in full is CSVEGGSGEPTPHEQYF.